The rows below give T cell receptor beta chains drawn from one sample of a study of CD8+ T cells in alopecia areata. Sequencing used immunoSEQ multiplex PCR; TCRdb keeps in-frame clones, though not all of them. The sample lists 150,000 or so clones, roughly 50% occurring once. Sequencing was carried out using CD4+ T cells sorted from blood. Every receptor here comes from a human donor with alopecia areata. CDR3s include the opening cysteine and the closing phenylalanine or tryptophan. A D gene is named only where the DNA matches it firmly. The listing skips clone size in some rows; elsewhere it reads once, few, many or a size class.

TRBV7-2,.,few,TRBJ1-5,CASSDTGNNQPQHF,TGTGCCAGCAGCGATACAGGGAATAATCAGCCCCAGCATTTT
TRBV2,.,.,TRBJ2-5,CASSPSAFQETQYF,TGTGCCAGCAGCCCCTCGGCGTTCCAAGAGACCCAGTACTTC
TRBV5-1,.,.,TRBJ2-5,CASGRKGETQYF,TGCGCCAGCGGACGTAAAGGAGAGACCCAGTACTTC
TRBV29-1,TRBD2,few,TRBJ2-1,CSGMGLAGYNEQFF,TGCAGCGGGATGGGGCTAGCGGGCTACAATGAGCAGTTCTTC
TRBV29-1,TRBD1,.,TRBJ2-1,CSAILRGSEQFF,TGCAGCGCCATTCTCAGGGGGAGTGAGCAGTTCTTC
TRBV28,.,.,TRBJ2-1,CASSLKQRYNEQFF,TGTGCCAGCAGTTTAAAACAGCGGTACAATGAGCAGTTCTTC
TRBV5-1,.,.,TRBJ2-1,CASSLTGRDTNEQFF,TGCGCCAGCAGCTTGACAGGGCGAGACACGAATGAGCAGTTCTTC
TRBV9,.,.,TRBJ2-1,CASSVGTGNNEQFF,TGTGCCAGCAGCGTGGGGACGGGAAACAATGAGCAGTTCTTC
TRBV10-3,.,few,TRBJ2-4,CAISSPLLAKNIQYF,TGTGCCATCAGTTCCCCTCTTTTAGCCAAAAACATTCAGTACTTC
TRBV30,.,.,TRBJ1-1,CAWSVHGAKNTEAFF,TGTGCCTGGAGTGTACATGGGGCGAAGAACACTGAAGCTTTCTTT
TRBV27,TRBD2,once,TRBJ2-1,CASSLAGLGENEQFF,TGTGCCAGCAGTTTAGCGGGACTAGGGGAAAATGAGCAGTTCTTC
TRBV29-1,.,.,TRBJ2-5,CSVRPGAQETQYF,TGCAGCGTACGACCAGGGGCCCAAGAGACCCAGTACTTC
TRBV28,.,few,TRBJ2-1,CASRATSYNEQFF,TGTGCCAGCAGAGCCACTTCCTACAATGAGCAGTTCTTC
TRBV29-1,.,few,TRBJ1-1,CSVSGYTEAFF,TGCAGCGTTTCGGGGTACACTGAAGCTTTCTTT
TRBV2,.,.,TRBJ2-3,CASSEATSSDTQYF,TGTGCCAGCAGTGAAGCCACTAGCTCGGATACGCAGTATTTT
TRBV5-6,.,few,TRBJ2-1,CARADSSYNEQFF,TGTGCCAGAGCGGACAGCTCCTACAATGAGCAGTTCTTC
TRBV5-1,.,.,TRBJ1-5,CASSFAGASNQPQHF,TGCGCCAGCAGCTTTGCGGGGGCTAGCAATCAGCCCCAGCATTTT
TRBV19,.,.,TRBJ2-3,CASSAADTQYF,TGTGCCAGTAGCGCAGCAGATACGCAGTATTTT
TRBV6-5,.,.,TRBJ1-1,CASSYGGGTEAFF,TGTGCCAGCAGTTACGGAGGGGGAACTGAAGCTTTCTTT
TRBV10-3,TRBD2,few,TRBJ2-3,CAIRGTTTDTQYF,TGTGCCATCAGGGGGACTACCACAGATACGCAGTATTTT
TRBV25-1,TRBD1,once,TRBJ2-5,CASGDRAQETQYF,TGTGCCAGCGGGGACAGGGCCCAAGAGACCCAGTACTTC
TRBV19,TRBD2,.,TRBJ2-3,CASSIDHLAARTDTQYF,TGTGCCAGTAGTATAGATCACCTAGCGGCCCGCACAGATACGCAGTATTTT
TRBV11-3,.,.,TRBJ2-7,CASSLTSSYEQYF,TGTGCCAGCAGCTTAACTAGTTCCTACGAGCAGTACTTC
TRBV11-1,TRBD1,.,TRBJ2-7,CASSRLTGGEQYF,TGTGCCAGCAGCCGCTTGACAGGGGGCGAGCAGTACTTC
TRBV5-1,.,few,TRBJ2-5,CASSFSRGQQETQYF,TGCGCCAGCAGCTTCAGTAGAGGACAGCAAGAGACCCAGTACTTC
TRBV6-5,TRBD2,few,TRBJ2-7,CASSYSSSGSYEQYF,TGTGCCAGCAGTTACTCGTCTAGCGGGAGTTACGAGCAGTACTTC
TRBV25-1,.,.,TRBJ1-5,CASSDGFSNQPQHF,TGTGCCAGCAGTGACGGATTTAGCAATCAGCCCCAGCATTTT
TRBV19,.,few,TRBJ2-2,CASSILAVGGELFF,TGTGCCAGTAGTATTCTCGCGGTCGGAGGGGAGCTGTTTTTT
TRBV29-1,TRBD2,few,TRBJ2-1,CSTGLAGAPGEQFF,TGCAGCACGGGACTAGCGGGAGCTCCGGGTGAGCAGTTCTTC
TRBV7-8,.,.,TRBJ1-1,CASSSTGNTEAFF,TGTGCCAGCAGCTCAACAGGGAACACTGAAGCTTTCTTT
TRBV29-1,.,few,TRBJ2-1,CSVDWSSNEQFF,TGCAGCGTTGACTGGAGTAGCAATGAGCAGTTCTTC
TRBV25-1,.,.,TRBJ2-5,CASSGRWRQYF,TGTGCCAGCAGTGGTCGATGGAGGCAGTACTTC
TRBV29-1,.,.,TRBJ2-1,CSVPGRGGSSYNEQFF,TGCAGCGTGCCGGGCAGGGGGGGCAGCTCCTACAATGAGCAGTTCTTC
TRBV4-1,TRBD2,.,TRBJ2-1,CASSQDPSGVAYNEQFF,TGCGCCAGCAGCCAAGACCCTAGCGGGGTCGCATACAATGAGCAGTTCTTC
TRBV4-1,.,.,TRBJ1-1,CASSLPIPMLNTEAFF,TGCGCCAGCAGCCTGCCCATCCCCATGCTGAACACTGAAGCTTTCTTT
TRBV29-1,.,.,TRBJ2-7,CSASLGVAYEQYF,TGCAGCGCCAGTCTCGGGGTGGCCTACGAGCAGTACTTC
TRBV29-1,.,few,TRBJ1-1,CSVEDRPGRTEAFF,TGCAGCGTTGAAGATCGGCCGGGTCGGACTGAAGCTTTCTTT
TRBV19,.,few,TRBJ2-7,CASSIGPYEQYF,TGTGCCAGTAGTATCGGTCCGTACGAGCAGTACTTC
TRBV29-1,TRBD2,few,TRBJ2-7,CSVRLAGGHEQYF,TGCAGCGTTCGGCTAGCGGGAGGCCACGAGCAGTACTTC
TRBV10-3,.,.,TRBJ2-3,CAIRDPGTSTDTQYF,TGTGCCATCAGGGACCCCGGGACAAGCACAGATACGCAGTATTTT